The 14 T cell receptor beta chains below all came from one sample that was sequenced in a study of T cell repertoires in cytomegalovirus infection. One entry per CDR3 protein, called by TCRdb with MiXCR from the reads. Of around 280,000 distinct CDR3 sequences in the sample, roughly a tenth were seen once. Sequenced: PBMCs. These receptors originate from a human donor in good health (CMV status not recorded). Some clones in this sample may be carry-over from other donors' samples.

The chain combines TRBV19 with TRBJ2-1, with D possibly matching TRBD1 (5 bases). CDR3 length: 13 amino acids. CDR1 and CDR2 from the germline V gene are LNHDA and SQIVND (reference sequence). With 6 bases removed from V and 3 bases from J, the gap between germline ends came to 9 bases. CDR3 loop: CASRQGYYNEQFF. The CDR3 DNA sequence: TGTGCCAGTAGGCAGGGATACTACAATGAGCAGTTCTTC.

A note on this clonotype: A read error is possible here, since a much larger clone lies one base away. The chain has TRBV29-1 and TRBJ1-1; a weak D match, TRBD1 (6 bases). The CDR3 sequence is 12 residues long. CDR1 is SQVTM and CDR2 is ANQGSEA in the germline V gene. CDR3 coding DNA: TGCAGCGTTGCAGACAGGAACTCTGAAGCTTTCTTT. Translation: CSVADRNSEAFF. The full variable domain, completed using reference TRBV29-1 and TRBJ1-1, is SAVISQKPSRDICQRGTSLTIQCQVDSQVTMMFWYRQQPGQSLTLIATANQGSEATYESGFVIDKFPISRPNLTFSTLTVSNMSPEDSSIYLCSVADRNSEAFFGQGTRLTVV.

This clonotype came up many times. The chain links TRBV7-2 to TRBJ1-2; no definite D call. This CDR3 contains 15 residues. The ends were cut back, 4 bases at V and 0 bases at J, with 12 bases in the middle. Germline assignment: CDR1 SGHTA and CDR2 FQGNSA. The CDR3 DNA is TGTGCCAGCAGCTCAACCCCAGAGTCTAACTATGGCTACACCTTC. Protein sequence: CASSSTPESNYGYTF.

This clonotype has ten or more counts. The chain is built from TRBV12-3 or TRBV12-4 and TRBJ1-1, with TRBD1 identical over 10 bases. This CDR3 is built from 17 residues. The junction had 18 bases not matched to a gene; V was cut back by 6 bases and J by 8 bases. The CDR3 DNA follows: TGTGCCAGCAGCCTGACAGGGGGCGCTTCGGGCGTCCTCGAAGCTTTCTTT. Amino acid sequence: CASSLTGGASGVLEAFF.

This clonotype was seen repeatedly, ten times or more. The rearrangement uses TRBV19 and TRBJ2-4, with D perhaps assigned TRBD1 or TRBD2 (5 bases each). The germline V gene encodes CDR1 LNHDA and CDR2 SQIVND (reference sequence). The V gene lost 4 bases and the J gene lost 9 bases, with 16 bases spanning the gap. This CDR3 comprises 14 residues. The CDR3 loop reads CASSNRGRVSIQYF. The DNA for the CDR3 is TGTGCCAGTAGTAACCGGGGCCGGGTGAGCATTCAGTACTTC.

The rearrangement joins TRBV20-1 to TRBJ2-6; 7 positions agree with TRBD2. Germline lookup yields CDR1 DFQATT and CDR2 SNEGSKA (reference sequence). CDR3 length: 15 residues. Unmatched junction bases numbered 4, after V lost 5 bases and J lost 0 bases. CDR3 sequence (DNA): TGCAGTGCTCAGTGGGGGGGCTCTGGGGCCAACGTCCTGACTTTC. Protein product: CSAQWGGSGANVLTF.

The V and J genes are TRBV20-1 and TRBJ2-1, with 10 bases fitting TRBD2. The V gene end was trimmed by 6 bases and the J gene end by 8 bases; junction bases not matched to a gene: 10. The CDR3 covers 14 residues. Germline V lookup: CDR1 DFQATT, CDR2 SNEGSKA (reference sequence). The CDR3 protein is CSASGGASPDEQFF. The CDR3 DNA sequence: TGCAGTGCGAGCGGGGGGGCAAGTCCCGATGAGCAGTTCTTC.

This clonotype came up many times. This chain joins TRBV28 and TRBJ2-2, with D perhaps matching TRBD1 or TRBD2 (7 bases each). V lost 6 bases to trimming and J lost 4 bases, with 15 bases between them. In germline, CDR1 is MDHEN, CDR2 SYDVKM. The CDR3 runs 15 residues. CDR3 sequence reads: CASRLQGGGTGELFF. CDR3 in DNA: TGTGCCAGCAGACTGCAGGGGGGGGGCACCGGGGAGCTGTTTTTT.

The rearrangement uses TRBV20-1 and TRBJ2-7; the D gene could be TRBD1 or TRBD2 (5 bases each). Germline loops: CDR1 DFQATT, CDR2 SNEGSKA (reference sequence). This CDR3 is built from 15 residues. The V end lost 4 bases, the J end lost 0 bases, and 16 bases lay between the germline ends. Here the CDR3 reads CSAIPGTGRSYEQYF. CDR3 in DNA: TGCAGTGCTATACCCGGGACCGGACGCTCCTACGAGCAGTACTTC.

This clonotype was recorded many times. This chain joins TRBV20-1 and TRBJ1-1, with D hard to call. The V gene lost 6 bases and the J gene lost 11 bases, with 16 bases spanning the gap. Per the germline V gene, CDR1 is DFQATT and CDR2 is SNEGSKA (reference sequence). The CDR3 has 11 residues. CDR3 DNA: TGCAGTGCCTCCGGCGACCTCGGGGCTTTCTTT. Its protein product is CSASGDLGAFF.

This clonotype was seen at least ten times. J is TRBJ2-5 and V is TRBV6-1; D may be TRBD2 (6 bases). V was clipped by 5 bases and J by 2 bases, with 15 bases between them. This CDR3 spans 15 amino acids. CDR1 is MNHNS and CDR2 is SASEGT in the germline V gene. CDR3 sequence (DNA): TGTGCCAGCAGTTATAGCGGAGATAAGCAAGAGACCCAGTACTTC. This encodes CASSYSGDKQETQYF.

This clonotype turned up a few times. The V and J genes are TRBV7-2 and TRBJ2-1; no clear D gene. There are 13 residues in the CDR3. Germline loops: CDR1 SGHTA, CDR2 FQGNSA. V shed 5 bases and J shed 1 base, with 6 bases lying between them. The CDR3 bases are TGTGCCAGCAGCCGTATATCCTACAATGAGCAGTTCTTC. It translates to CASSRISYNEQFF.

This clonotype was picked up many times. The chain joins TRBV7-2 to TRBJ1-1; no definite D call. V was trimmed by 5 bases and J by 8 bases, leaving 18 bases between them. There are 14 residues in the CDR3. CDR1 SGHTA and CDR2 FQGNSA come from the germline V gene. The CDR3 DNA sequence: TGTGCCAGCAGCCAAAGGAGGATCGTGAAGGAAGCTTTCTTT. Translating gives CASSQRRIVKEAFF.

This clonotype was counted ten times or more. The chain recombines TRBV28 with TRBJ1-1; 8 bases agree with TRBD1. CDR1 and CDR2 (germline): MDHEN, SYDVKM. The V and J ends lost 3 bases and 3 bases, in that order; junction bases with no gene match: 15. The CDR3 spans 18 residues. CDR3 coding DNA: TGTGCCAGCAGTTTGAAGCCTGACAGGGGTGTTACTGACACTGAAGCTTTCTTT. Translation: CASSLKPDRGVTDTEAFF.